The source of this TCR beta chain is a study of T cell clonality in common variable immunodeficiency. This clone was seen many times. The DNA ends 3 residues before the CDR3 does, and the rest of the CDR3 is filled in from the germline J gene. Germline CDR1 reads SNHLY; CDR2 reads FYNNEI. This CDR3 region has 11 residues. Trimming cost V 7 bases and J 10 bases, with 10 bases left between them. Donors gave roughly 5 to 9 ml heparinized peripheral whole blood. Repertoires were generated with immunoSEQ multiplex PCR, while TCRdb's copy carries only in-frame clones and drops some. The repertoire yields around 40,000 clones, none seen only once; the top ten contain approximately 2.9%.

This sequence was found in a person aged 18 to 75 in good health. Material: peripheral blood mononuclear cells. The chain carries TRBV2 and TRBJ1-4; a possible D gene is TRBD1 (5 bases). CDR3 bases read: TGTGCCAGCAAATCAGACAGAAAA. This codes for CASKSDRK. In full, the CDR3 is CASKSDRKLFF.